This passage covers 25 T cell receptor beta chains from one sample sequenced in a study of regulatory T cells in long-lasting Graves disease. Time point of the sample: newly diagnosed GD, antithyroid drugs for less than 3 months. Preparation of the TCR library used RNA extracted from PBMCs. Building the TCR beta libraries relied on iRepertoire HTBI primers, and CDR3 regions underwent Arm-PCR. Each CDR3 protein gets one entry after TCRdb re-called the multiplex PCR reads with MiXCR. The sample comprises around 450,000 distinct CDR3 sequences, about 15% of which are singletons, and 16% rests with the top ten. The sample was also linked to a second study, of T cells in Graves' hyperthyroidism and ophthalmopathy.

The specimen was peripheral blood mononuclear cells (PBMCs), collected at new diagnosis, from a patient treated with antithyroid drugs. The receptors derive from a woman under 40 with Graves disease.

This rearrangement joins TRBV9 to TRBJ2-1; the D gene is possibly TRBD1 (6 bases). The CDR3 spans 15 residues. The V end was cut by 4 bases, the J end by 1 base, with 12 bases between. Germline V gene sequence: CDR1 SGDLS, CDR2 YYNGEE. The CDR3 coding sequence is TGTGCCAGCAGCCTTAACAGGGTTTCCTACAATGAGCAGTTCTTC. Protein product: CASSLNRVSYNEQFF. The full variable domain, completed using reference TRBV9 and TRBJ2-1, is DSGVTQTPKHLITATGQRVTLRCSPRSGDLSVYWYQQSLDQGLQFLIQYYNGEERAKGNILERFSAQQFPDLHSELNLSSLELGDSALYFCASSLNRVSYNEQFFGPGTRLTVL.

The V call is TRBV25-1, the J call TRBJ2-5; no definite D call. CDR3 length equals 12 residues. V was pared by 7 bases and J by 13 bases, with 19 bases between. Germline loops: CDR1 MGHDK, CDR2 SYGVNS. CDR3 nucleotide sequence: TGTGCCAGCACTTTCCGGTCCGATTTTATGTACTTC. Translated: CASTFRSDFMYF. Supplemented by reference TRBV25-1 and TRBJ2-5, the full variable domain reads EADIYQTPRYLVIGTGKKITLECSQTMGHDKMYWYQQDPGMELHLIHYSYGVNSTEKGDLSSESTVSRIRTEHFPLTLESARPSHTSQYLCASTFRSDFMYFGPGTRLLVL.

The table lists this clonotype with a few counts. The chain has TRBV20-1 and TRBJ2-4, with D maybe TRBD2 (6 bases). Per germline, CDR1 DFQATT and CDR2 SNEGSKA (reference sequence). V was shortened by 3 bases and J by 2 bases, with 11 bases between the two germline ends. The CDR3 covers 14 residues. CDR3 sequence: CSASGSWSKNIQYF. The CDR3 DNA reads as TGCAGTGCTAGCGGGAGTTGGTCCAAAAACATTCAGTACTTC.

Comments on this clonotype: This could be a read error, since a much larger clone is one nucleotide away. The CDR3 loop reads CASSQHTGSYQPQHF. The CDR3 nucleotides are TGCGCCAGCAGCCAACATACCGGGTCTTATCAGCCCCAGCATTTT. The chain uses TRBV4-1 and TRBJ1-5; D gene unclear. This CDR3 contains 15 residues. Germline V gene sequence: CDR1 MGHRA, CDR2 YSYEKL. Deletions cut 2 bases from V and 5 bases from J, with 13 bases between.

The V and J genes are TRBV19 and TRBJ2-7; 11 nucleotides agree with TRBD1. V shed 8 bases, J shed 3 bases, and the junction held 3 bases outside the gene matches. This CDR3 comprises 13 residues. CDR1 and CDR2 from the germline V gene are LNHDA and SQIVND (reference sequence). The CDR3, as DNA: TGTGCCAGTCGTGGGACAGGGGGCTACGAGCAGTACTTC. As protein: CASRGTGGYEQYF.

This chain connects TRBV12-3 or TRBV12-4 to TRBJ1-4; a weak D match, TRBD1 (5 bases). The CDR3 is made up of 15 amino acids. V lost 4 bases, J lost 8 bases, and 17 bases lay in between. CDR3 loop: CASSSAKQGGEKLFF. Written as DNA, the CDR3 is TGTGCCAGCAGTTCCGCTAAGCAGGGCGGGGAAAAACTGTTTTTT.

This clonotype was counted at least ten times. The chain links TRBV18 to TRBJ2-7, with D maybe TRBD2 (5 bases). Per the germline V gene, CDR1 is KGHSH and CDR2 is LQKENI. V was cut by 10 bases and J by 2 bases, with 15 bases left in between. The length of the CDR3 is 13 residues. This CDR3 reads CATTPPGAYEQYF. The CDR3, as DNA: TGTGCCACTACTCCCCCCGGGGCCTACGAGCAGTACTTC.

This clonotype appeared many times. The chain combines TRBV20-1 with TRBJ2-3; the D gene is possibly TRBD2 (6 bases). The CDR3 extends over 15 amino acids. Trimming stripped 0 bases from V and 5 bases from J, with 15 bases between. In germline, CDR1 is DFQATT, CDR2 SNEGSKA (reference sequence). CDR3 region: CSARDPPTSLDTQYF. CDR3 sequence (DNA): TGCAGTGCTAGAGACCCCCCCACTAGCCTAGATACGCAGTATTTT.

This chain connects TRBV24-1 to TRBJ2-1; perhaps D is TRBD1 or TRBD2 (5 bases each). Per the germline V gene, CDR1 is KGHDR and CDR2 is SFDVKD. This CDR3 is 13 amino acids long. CDR3 in DNA: TGTGCGACCCGGGACCCCGGGCGTAATGAGCAGTTCTTC. Protein: CATRDPGRNEQFF.

Ten or more counts support this clonotype. This rearrangement joins TRBV3-1 to TRBJ2-1; D ambiguous. Germline CDR1 is LGHDT and CDR2 is YNNKEL (reference sequence). Trimming cost V 3 bases and J 3 bases, with 12 bases left between them. The CDR3 totals 15 residues. CDR3 DNA: TGTGCCAGCAGCCATGTAGGCGGCGGCTACAATGAGCAGTTCTTC. Residues: CASSHVGGGYNEQFF.

This clonotype has only a few counts. This chain links TRBV29-1 with TRBJ2-7; D not certain. V lost 6 bases to trimming and J lost 0 bases, with 9 bases between them. Germline CDR1 is SQVTM and CDR2 is ANQGSEA. The CDR3 is 12 residues long. CDR3 region: CSVRKSSYEQYF. CDR3 in DNA: TGCAGCGTCCGAAAAAGCTCCTACGAGCAGTACTTC.

This clonotype was counted ten times or more. The V and J genes are TRBV28 and TRBJ2-7, with a tentative D call TRBD1 (6 bases). Per germline, CDR1 MDHEN and CDR2 SYDVKM. The CDR3 is made up of 14 amino acids. Trimming shortened V by 2 bases and J by 2 bases, and 10 bases separated the two germline ends. CDR3 in DNA: TGTGCCAGCAGTTTAAGGGGGAGTACCTACGAGCAGTACTTC. Translating it yields CASSLRGSTYEQYF.

On this clonotype itself: At one of its ends the junction is not consistent with the germline gene, which may arise from a read error. The chain has TRBV2 and TRBJ2-7; unclear D gene. The CDR3 spans 10 residues. From germline, CDR1 is SNHLY and CDR2 FYNNEI. The CDR3 loop reads CVSSNYEQYF. DNA for the CDR3: TGTGTCAGCAGCAATTACGAGCAGTACTTC.

This clonotype was detected many times. The chain carries TRBV28 and TRBJ2-1; no firm D call. CDR1 is MDHEN and CDR2 is SYDVKM in the germline V gene. With 8 bases removed from V and 9 bases from J, the gap between germline ends came to 11 bases. The CDR3 extends over 11 amino acids. CDR3: CASAQAGEQFF. The CDR3 DNA reads TGTGCCAGCGCTCAAGCTGGTGAGCAGTTCTTC.

Note on this clonotype: A much larger clone lies one base from this, so it may be a read error. The chain combines TRBV7-2 with TRBJ2-1; D is tentatively TRBD1 or TRBD2 (5 bases each). Trimming left V 5 bases short and J 2 bases short, with 16 bases between. The CDR3 is 16 residues long. Germline CDR1 and CDR2: SGHTA and FQGNSA. CDR3 DNA: TGTGCCAGCAGCCCCTTTCAAGGGGACCCCTACAATGAGCAGTTCTTC. This encodes CASSPFQGDPYNEQFF.

This clonotype has a count of ten or more. The rearrangement links TRBV20-1 to TRBJ2-7; D tentatively reads TRBD1 or TRBD2 (7 bases each). Germline assignment: CDR1 DFQATT and CDR2 SNEGSKA (reference sequence). The CDR3 spans 16 residues. Trimming pared 4 bases from V and 0 bases from J, leaving 19 bases between. This chain's CDR3 is CSATPEGASGSYEQYF. CDR3 nucleotide sequence: TGCAGTGCTACGCCCGAGGGGGCTAGCGGCTCCTACGAGCAGTACTTC.

The rearrangement links TRBV20-1 to TRBJ1-3; TRBD1 aligns across 8 bases. Germline V gene lookup returns CDR1 DFQATT and CDR2 SNEGSKA (reference sequence). There are 18 residues in the CDR3. Trimming removed 1 base from V and 0 bases from J; junction bases left unmatched: 11. CDR3 sequence reads: CSARGGTGDLNSGNTIYF. DNA of the CDR3: TGCAGTGCTAGAGGCGGGACAGGAGACTTAAACTCTGGAAACACCATATATTTT.

The sample holds many counts of this clonotype. The chain is built from TRBV6-2 or TRBV6-3 and TRBJ2-3, with 7 bases aligning to TRBD1. The CDR3 has 14 amino acids. Germline V lookup: CDR1 MNHEY, CDR2 SVGEGT. The J segment lost 4 bases and the V segment lost 5 bases, leaving 6 bases of the junction unmatched. CDR3 protein: CASSGTGAADTQYF. The CDR3 DNA sequence: TGTGCCAGCAGTGGTACAGGGGCGGCAGATACGCAGTATTTT.

This clonotype was counted ten times or more. The CDR3 region has the DNA TGTGCCAGCAGTTTCATGACAAGCTCCTACGAGCAGTACTTC. Translation gives CASSFMTSSYEQYF. The chain carries TRBV12-3 or TRBV12-4 and TRBJ2-7; D call uncertain. CDR3 size: 14 residues. V gave up 3 bases and J gave up 0 bases, with 9 bases separating them.

This clonotype was seen repeatedly, ten times or more. The rearrangement links TRBV6-1 to TRBJ2-1, with a tentative D call TRBD2 (6 bases). The CDR3 sequence is 14 residues long. The germline V gene encodes CDR1 MNHNS and CDR2 SASEGT. Trimming took 5 bases from V and 2 from J, leaving 10 bases between them. The CDR3 DNA is TGTGCCAGCAGTCGGGACTCCGCCTACAATGAGCAGTTCTTC. Protein product: CASSRDSAYNEQFF.

This chain links TRBV12-3 or TRBV12-4 with TRBJ1-5; D possibly corresponds to TRBD1 (5 bases). There are 15 residues in the CDR3. Trimming shortened V by 6 bases and J by 5 bases, and 17 bases separated the two germline ends. The CDR3 here is CASRWGGGQDQPQHF. CDR3 in DNA: TGTGCCAGCAGGTGGGGCGGCGGTCAGGATCAGCCCCAGCATTTT.

This clonotype was seen a handful of times. This sequence joins TRBV27 and TRBJ2-5; D possibly corresponds to TRBD1 (5 bases). The V gene's germline CDR1 is MNHEY and CDR2 SMNVEV (reference sequence). CDR3 length: 13 amino acids. With 6 bases removed from V and 4 bases from J, the gap between germline ends came to 12 bases. The CDR3 DNA reads TGTGCCAGCAGAAAACAGGTTAGAGAGACCCAGTACTTC. Its translation: CASRKQVRETQYF.

With respect to this clonotype: A much larger clone differs by one base, so this may be a read error. The chain recombines TRBV7-3 with TRBJ2-1; TRBD1 agrees at 10 bases. Germline V lookup: CDR1 SGHTA, CDR2 FQGTGA. V dropped 4 bases and J dropped 10; count of bases not matched to a gene: 10. This CDR3 region has 15 residues. The CDR3 loop reads CASSSRTGGGNEQFF. The CDR3 region has the DNA TGTGCCAGCAGCTCAAGGACAGGGGGAGGAAACGAGCAGTTCTTC.

The count of this clonotype is one. The chain uses TRBV30 and TRBJ2-7, with TRBD2 as a possible D gene (6 bases). V lost 4 bases to trimming and J lost 6 bases, with 19 bases between them. The length of the CDR3 is 14 residues. The germline CDR1 and CDR2 sequences are GTSNPN and SVGIG (reference sequence). CDR3 loop: CAWTAGIIAAEQYF. The CDR3 coding sequence is TGTGCCTGGACCGCCGGGATTATAGCGGCCGAGCAGTACTTC.

This clonotype occurred many times. The J gene is TRBJ2-5, the V gene TRBV2; 12 bases align to TRBD2. V gave up 6 bases and J gave up 5 bases; unmatched junction bases: 4. Per germline, CDR1 SNHLY and CDR2 FYNNEI. This CDR3 has 14 residues. CDR3 loop: CASSSTSGRETQYF. DNA for the CDR3: TGTGCCAGCAGCTCCACTAGCGGGAGGGAGACCCAGTACTTC.